This T cell receptor (beta chain) was captured in a study of T cells in Graves' hyperthyroidism and ophthalmopathy. These patients, aged 18 to 65, had recently diagnosed hyperthyroidism lasting under 2 months. Amplification yielded TCR beta CDR3 regions, with RNA transcripts as the source. HTBI primers were the set used in a first-round RT-PCR of the TCR CDR3. TCRdb ran MiXCR on the multiplex PCR reads and lists one entry per CDR3 protein. The sample yields around 300,000 distinct CDR3 sequences, about an eighth seen once. V was cut by 3 bases and J by 8 bases, with 14 bases left in between. The CDR3 contains 14 residues. CDR1 KGHSH and CDR2 LQKENI come from the germline V gene. This clonotype was detected many times.

The receptor's source is a woman in her 30s with Graves' hyperthyroidism that later progressed to Graves' ophthalmopathy. The genes are TRBV18 and TRBJ2-1, with a possible D match to TRBD2 (6 bases). Sequences were obtained from blood. The CDR3 DNA is TGTGCCAGCTCACCTGGGCTAGCGAGCCATGAGCAGTTCTTC. Its protein product is CASSPGLASHEQFF.